What follows describes a single TCR beta chain. With 2 bases clipped from V and 2 bases from J, the junction kept 7 bases outside the gene matches. Looked up from germline, CDR1 is SGHKS and CDR2 is YYEKEE (reference sequence). The CDR3 loop spans 15 amino acids. This sample stems from a study of blood T cell repertoires in COVID-19. Study as a whole: Spain, Italy and the United States supplied samples that represented acute and convalescent COVID-19.

Only in-frame clones appear in the TCRdb table, and some are missing; sequencing was by immunoSEQ multiplex PCR. The sample carries fewer than 200,000 clones, almost 85% recorded once. The sample was peripheral blood. The V call is TRBV5-5, the J call TRBJ2-7, with 7 bases that match TRBD2. This receptor was taken from a man in his forties or fifties who had recovered from COVID-19. In nucleotides, the CDR3 is TGTGCCAGCAGCTTTTCCGGGGGGACCCCCTACGAGCAGTACTTC. It specifies CASSFSGGTPYEQYF.